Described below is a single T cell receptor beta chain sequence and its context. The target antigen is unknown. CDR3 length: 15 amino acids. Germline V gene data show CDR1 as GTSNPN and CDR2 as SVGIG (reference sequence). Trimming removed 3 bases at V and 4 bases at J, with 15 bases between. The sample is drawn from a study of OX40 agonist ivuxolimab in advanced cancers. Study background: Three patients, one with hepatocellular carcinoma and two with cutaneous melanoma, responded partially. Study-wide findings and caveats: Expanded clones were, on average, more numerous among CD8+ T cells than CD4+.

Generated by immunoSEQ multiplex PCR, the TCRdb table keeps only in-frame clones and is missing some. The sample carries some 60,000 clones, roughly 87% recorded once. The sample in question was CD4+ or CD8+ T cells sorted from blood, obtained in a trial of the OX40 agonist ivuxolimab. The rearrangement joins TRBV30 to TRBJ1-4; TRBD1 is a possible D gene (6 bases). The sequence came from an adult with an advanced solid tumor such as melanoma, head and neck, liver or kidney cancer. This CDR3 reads CAWSRQGFGNEKLFF. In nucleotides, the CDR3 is TGTGCCTGGAGCCGGCAGGGGTTTGGTAATGAAAAACTGTTTTTT. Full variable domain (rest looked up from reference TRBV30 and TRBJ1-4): SQTIHQWPATLVQPVGSPLSLECTVEGTSNPNLYWYRQAAGRGLQLLFYSVGIGQISSEVPQNLSASRPQDRQFILSSKKLLLSDSGFYLCAWSRQGFGNEKLFFGSGTQLSVL.